This TCR beta chain is drawn from a study of control samples from healthy donors and cancer patients. Per germline, CDR1 LNHNV and CDR2 YYDKDF (reference sequence). The CDR3 is 13 residues long. V was clipped by 3 bases and J by 10 bases, with 15 bases between them. Clones were sequenced by immunoSEQ multiplex PCR, and TCRdb holds only the in-frame ones, with some missing. The sample lists around 100,000 clones, 87% seen once, with over 15% in the top ten. The J gene is TRBJ1-1, the V gene TRBV15, with a possible D match to TRBD1 (5 bases). Sequencing input: blood. The receptor was derived from a woman between 45 and 65 years old in good health. The CDR3 region is CATSSIRARRAFF. CDR3 coding DNA: TGTGCCACCAGCAGTATCAGGGCCCGGAGAGCTTTCTTT.